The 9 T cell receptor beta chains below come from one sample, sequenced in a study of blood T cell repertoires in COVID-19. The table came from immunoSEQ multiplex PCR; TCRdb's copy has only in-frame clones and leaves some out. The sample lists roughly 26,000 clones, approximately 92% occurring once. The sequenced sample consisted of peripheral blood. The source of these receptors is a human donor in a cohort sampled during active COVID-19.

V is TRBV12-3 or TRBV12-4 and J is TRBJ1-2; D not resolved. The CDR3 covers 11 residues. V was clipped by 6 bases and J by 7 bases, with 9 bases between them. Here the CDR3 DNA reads TGTGCCAGCAGGCAGATTATTGGCTACACCTTC. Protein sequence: CASRQIIGYTF.

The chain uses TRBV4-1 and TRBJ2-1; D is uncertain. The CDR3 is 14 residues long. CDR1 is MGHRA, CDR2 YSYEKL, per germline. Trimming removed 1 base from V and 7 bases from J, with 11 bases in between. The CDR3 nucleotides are TGCGCCAGCAGCCAAGCCGAGATCTGGAATGAGCAGTTCTTC. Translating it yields CASSQAEIWNEQFF.

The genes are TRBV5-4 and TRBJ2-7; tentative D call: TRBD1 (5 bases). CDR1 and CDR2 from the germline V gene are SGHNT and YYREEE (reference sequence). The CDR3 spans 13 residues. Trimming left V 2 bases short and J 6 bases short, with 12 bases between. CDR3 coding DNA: TGTGCCAGCAGCTTCAGGGATTCGGGCGAGCAGTACTTC. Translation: CASSFRDSGEQYF.

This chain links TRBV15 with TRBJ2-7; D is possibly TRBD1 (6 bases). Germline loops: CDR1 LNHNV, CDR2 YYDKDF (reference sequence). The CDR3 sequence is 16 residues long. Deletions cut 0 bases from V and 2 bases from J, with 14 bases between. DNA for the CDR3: TGTGCCACCAGCAGAGATCCTCCGGACAGAACCTACGAGCAGTACTTC. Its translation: CATSRDPPDRTYEQYF.

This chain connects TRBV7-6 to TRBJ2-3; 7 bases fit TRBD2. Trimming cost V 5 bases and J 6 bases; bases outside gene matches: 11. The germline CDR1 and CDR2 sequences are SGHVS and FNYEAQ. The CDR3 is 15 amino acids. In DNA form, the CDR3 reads TGTGCCAGCAGCCAGGGTCAGCGGGGAGGGGATACGCAGTATTTT. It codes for CASSQGQRGGDTQYF.

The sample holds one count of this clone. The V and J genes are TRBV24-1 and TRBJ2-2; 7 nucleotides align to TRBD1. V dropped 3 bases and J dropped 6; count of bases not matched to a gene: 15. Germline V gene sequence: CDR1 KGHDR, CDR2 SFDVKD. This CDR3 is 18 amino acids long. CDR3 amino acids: CATSDLYRGSTGAGELFF. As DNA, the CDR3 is TGTGCCACCAGTGATCTTTACAGGGGATCAACAGGCGCCGGGGAGCTGTTTTTT.

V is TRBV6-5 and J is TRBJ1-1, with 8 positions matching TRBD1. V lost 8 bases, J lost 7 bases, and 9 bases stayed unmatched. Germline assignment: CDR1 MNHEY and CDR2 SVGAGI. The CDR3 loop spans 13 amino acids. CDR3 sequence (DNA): TGTGCCAGCCGCTCGGACAGGGTCAATGAAGCTTTCTTT. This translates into CASRSDRVNEAFF.

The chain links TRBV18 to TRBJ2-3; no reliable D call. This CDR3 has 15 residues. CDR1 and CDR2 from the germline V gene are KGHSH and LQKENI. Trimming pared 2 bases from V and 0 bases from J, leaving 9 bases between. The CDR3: CASSPWASSTDTQYF. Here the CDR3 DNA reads TGTGCCAGCTCACCATGGGCATCTAGCACAGATACGCAGTATTTT. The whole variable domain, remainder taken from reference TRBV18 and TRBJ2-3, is NAGVMQNPRHLVRRRGQEARLRCSPMKGHSHVYWYRQLPEEGLKFMVYLQKENIIDESGMPKERFSAEFPKEGPSILRIQQVVRGDSAAYFCASSPWASSTDTQYFGPGTRLTVL.

The CDR3 bases are TGTGCCATCAGTGAGAGGGGGGGCGAAGAGCAGTTCTTC. Its translation is CAISERGGEEQFF. The V call is TRBV10-3, the J call TRBJ2-1; D is possibly TRBD2 (7 bases). The CDR3 consists of 13 residues. Trimming removed 2 bases at V and 10 bases at J, with 12 bases between. Germline loops: CDR1 ENHRY, CDR2 SYGVKD.